The rows below give T cell receptor beta chains drawn from one sample of a study of blood T cell repertoires in COVID-19. Repertoires were generated with immunoSEQ multiplex PCR, while TCRdb's copy carries only in-frame clones and drops some. The table records 200,000 to 250,000 clones, around 89% of them present only once. The material sequenced was peripheral blood. The origin of the receptors is a man aged 30 to 39 with COVID-19, enrolled during active disease. Each CDR3 is given with its conserved first and last residue. Fields, in order: V gene, J gene, D gene, clone size, CDR3 DNA, CDR3 protein. A D gene is named only where the DNA matches it firmly. Some rows mark clone size as missing; the rest say once, few, many or name a class of expanded clone.

TRBV9	TRBJ2-3	TRBD2	.	TGTGCCAGCAGCGTGTCGAGTGCGGCTAGCGGGAGGCCCCTTAGCACAGATACGCAGTATTTT	CASSVSSAASGRPLSTDTQYF
TRBV13	TRBJ1-6	.	few	TGTGCCAGCAGCTTAGCTCAGGCAACTTATAATTCACCCCTCCACTTT	CASSLAQATYNSPLHF
TRBV2	TRBJ2-1	TRBD2	.	TGTGCCAGCAGCCTTCCGGGGGGTGAGCAGTTCTTC	CASSLPGGEQFF
TRBV7-2	TRBJ1-4	.	.	TGTGCCAGCAGCTTAACGGGGGGGTCTCCGTTTTTT	CASSLTGGSPFF
TRBV5-1	TRBJ1-1	TRBD1	.	TGCGCCAGCAGCTTGGGTTCAGGGGGCTACACTGAAGCTTTCTTT	CASSLGSGGYTEAFF
TRBV6-5	TRBJ1-5	TRBD1	few	TGTGCCAGCAGCAACAGGGGGCCCCGCCACCAGCCCCAGCATTTT	CASSNRGPRHQPQHF
TRBV27	TRBJ1-2	TRBD1	.	TGTGCCAGCAGTCGACGCGGACAGGGCCACTATGGCTACACCTTC	CASSRRGQGHYGYTF
TRBV15	TRBJ2-7	TRBD1	.	TGTGCCACCAGCCCGACAATGGTAGGGGGCTTCTACGAGCAGTACTTC	CATSPTMVGGFYEQYF
TRBV19	TRBJ1-5	.	few	TGTGCCAGTAGTATAGGACAGGTTAGCAATCAGCCCCAGCATTTT	CASSIGQVSNQPQHF
TRBV15	TRBJ1-2	.	.	TGTGCCACCAGTCGCCATCAAGGGGCAGGGGAGAACTATGGCTACACCTTC	CATSRHQGAGENYGYTF
TRBV27	TRBJ1-2	.	.	TGTGCCAGCAGTTTCCGCCCAGGGGAGGGCTATGGCTACACCTTC	CASSFRPGEGYGYTF
TRBV4-3	TRBJ1-2	.	.	TGCGCCAGCAGCCAGTTCAGGGTTGGCAAAGGCTATGGCTACACCTTC	CASSQFRVGKGYGYTF
TRBV5-1	TRBJ1-2	TRBD1	once	TGCGCCAGCAGCTCCCGGGACAGGGGGCTACCTAACTATGGCTACACCTTC	CASSSRDRGLPNYGYTF
TRBV28	TRBJ1-6	.	.	TGTGCCAGCAAAGAGGGGGTCCAACTTAATTCACCCCTCCACTTT	CASKEGVQLNSPLHF
TRBV6-2/TRBV6-3	TRBJ2-7	.	.	TGTGCCAGCAGTTACGACCCACCACGGAGCGAGCAGTACTTC	CASSYDPPRSEQYF
TRBV24-1	TRBJ2-1	TRBD2	.	TGTGCCACCACTGCTAGCGGCTCCTACAATGAGCAGTTCTTC	CATTASGSYNEQFF
TRBV2	TRBJ2-1	TRBD1	.	TGTGCCAGCAGTGGCCACCAGGACAGGGGACTCTACAATGAGCAGTTCTTC	CASSGHQDRGLYNEQFF
TRBV9	TRBJ2-1	TRBD2	once	TGTGCCAGCAGCCCCCGGAGAGCGGGGGTTTACAATGAGCAGTTCTTC	CASSPRRAGVYNEQFF
TRBV7-2	TRBJ2-7	TRBD2	.	TGTGCCAGCAGCTTAGCGGGGAGCGGGAGTCTTTACGAGCAGTACTTC	CASSLAGSGSLYEQYF
TRBV5-1	TRBJ2-3	.	once	TGCGCCAGCAGCTTGGCTCAGGGGCCAGATACGCAGTATTTT	CASSLAQGPDTQYF
TRBV29-1	TRBJ1-2	.	.	TGCAGCGTTGAAGGGCAGTTTATTAACTATGGCTACACCTTC	CSVEGQFINYGYTF
TRBV7-9	TRBJ1-1	TRBD1	.	TGTGCCAGCAGCTTAGGACAGGGGGCGCGTGGGGCTTTCTTT	CASSLGQGARGAFF
TRBV24-1	TRBJ1-1	.	once	TGTGCCACCAGGGGGCGAGTGAGCACTGAAGCTTTCTTT	CATRGRVSTEAFF
TRBV9	TRBJ2-2	.	.	TGTGCCAGCAGCGTAGGAGTGACTGATAACACCGGGGAGCTGTTTTTT	CASSVGVTDNTGELFF
TRBV2	TRBJ1-2	TRBD1	.	TGTGCCAGCAACTTACAGGGGAACTATGGCTACACCTTC	CASNLQGNYGYTF
TRBV5-1	TRBJ2-2	.	.	TGCGCCAGCAGCTTGGAGCCCTTCCGGGCCGGGGAGCTGTTTTTT	CASSLEPFRAGELFF
TRBV10-1	TRBJ1-6	TRBD1	.	TGCGCCAGCAGTGAAAACAGAAGTTGGGGGCGACAGGGGGCATGTTCACCCCTCCACTTT	CASSENRSWGRQGACSPLHF
TRBV5-1	TRBJ2-5	.	.	TGCGCCAGCAGCTTGGGCCAGCTAGTTCAAGAGACCCAGTACTTC	CASSLGQLVQETQYF
TRBV4-3	TRBJ2-7	.	.	TGCGCCAGCAGCCAAGATGTCACAGGGTCTGACGAGCAGTACTTC	CASSQDVTGSDEQYF
TRBV7-9	TRBJ1-5	.	.	TGTGCCAGCAGCTCAAACTCACCCAATCAGCCCCAGCATTTT	CASSSNSPNQPQHF
TRBV19	TRBJ2-7	.	.	TGTGCCAGTAGTATCAGGCAGAGCTCCTACGAGCAGTACTTC	CASSIRQSSYEQYF
TRBV24-1	TRBJ1-5	TRBD1	.	TGTGCCGCCGGACAGGGGGGGATTTGCAATCAGCCCCAGCATTTT	CAAGQGGICNQPQHF
TRBV3-1/TRBV3-2	TRBJ2-3	.	.	TGTGCCAGCAGCCATCCCGGGACTTTCACAGATACGCAGTATTTT	CASSHPGTFTDTQYF
TRBV6-5	TRBJ1-5	.	.	TGTGCCAGCAGTTACTCAGGCCCTACAGGCGGTCAGCCCCAGCATTTT	CASSYSGPTGGQPQHF
TRBV4-1	TRBJ1-2	.	.	TGCGCCAGCAGCCAGACGACAGGAACTAACTATGGCTACACCTTC	CASSQTTGTNYGYTF
TRBV7-9	TRBJ1-1	TRBD1	.	TGTGCCAGCAGCTATAAGGACAGGGGGCCTGAAGCTTTCTTT	CASSYKDRGPEAFF
TRBV10-3	TRBJ2-5	.	.	TGTGCCATCAGTGACCTAGTATTGCAAGAGACCCAGTACTTC	CAISDLVLQETQYF
TRBV28	TRBJ1-5	.	.	TGTGCCAGCAGTTTAGGTAGCAGGGCCATCAATCAGCCCCAGCATTTT	CASSLGSRAINQPQHF
TRBV2	TRBJ1-4	.	.	TGTGCCAGCAGAGTAACTACAACTAATGAAAAACTGTTTTTT	CASRVTTTNEKLFF
TRBV4-2	TRBJ1-1	.	.	TGTGCCAGCAGCCCCCGGGGTTCGAACACTGAAGCTTTCTTT	CASSPRGSNTEAFF
TRBV11-2	TRBJ2-1	.	.	TGTGCCAGCAGCCACCCCCAGGGTAGTAAGGATGAGCAGTTCTTC	CASSHPQGSKDEQFF
TRBV10-3	TRBJ2-1	.	.	TGTGCCATCAGTGGGGGAAACAGGGTCCTCGATGAGCAGTTCTTC	CAISGGNRVLDEQFF
TRBV10-3	TRBJ2-1	TRBD1	once	TGTGCCATCAGTGGGCCCCGGACAGGGGAGAGGTACAATGAGCAGTTCTTC	CAISGPRTGERYNEQFF
TRBV4-1	TRBJ1-2	.	.	TGCGCCAGCAGCCAAGTCCCCAGAAACTATGGCTACACCTTC	CASSQVPRNYGYTF
TRBV19	TRBJ1-2	.	.	TGTGCCAGTAGTACCTACCGGGAGCCCTATGGCTACACCTTC	CASSTYREPYGYTF
TRBV5-1	TRBJ2-7	TRBD1	.	TGCGCCAGCAGCTTGGGCCGTTTTGGACAGGGAAAGACCTACGAGCAGTACTTC	CASSLGRFGQGKTYEQYF
TRBV7-2	TRBJ1-5	.	.	TGTGCCAGCAGCTTAGCCGGGGGGCCCAATCAGCCCCAGCATTTT	CASSLAGGPNQPQHF
TRBV6-5	TRBJ1-2	TRBD1	.	TGTGCCAGCAGTTACTCCAAGACAGGGACTAACTATGGCTACACCTTC	CASSYSKTGTNYGYTF